A selection of T cell receptor beta chains follows, all from one sample in a study of CD8 T cells in ankylosing spondylitis. A single record per CDR3 protein comes from TCRdb applying MiXCR to the 5' RACE reads. The sample holds hundreds of thousands of distinct CDR3 sequences, around 24% seen once. What was sequenced was blood, either unsorted or a sorted T cell fraction (not recorded which). Source of these receptors: a male donor with ankylosing spondylitis or in good health (not recorded which). CDR3s include the opening cysteine and the closing phenylalanine or tryptophan. The order of the fields is CDR3 length, D gene, clone size, J gene, V gene, CDR3 DNA, CDR3 protein. D genes are given only for firm matches. A row's size may be missing; if present it is once, few, many or a size class.

cdr3_length: 13
d_call: -
clone_size: -
j_call: TRBJ1-2
v_call: TRBV4-1
cdr3_nt: TGCGCCAGCAGCCAAGTTGGGCGCGATGGCTACACCTTC
cdr3_aa: CASSQVGRDGYTF

cdr3_length: 16
d_call: -
clone_size: many
j_call: TRBJ1-5
v_call: TRBV9
cdr3_nt: TGTGCCAGCAGCCCGGGGATTGGCAGTAGCAATCAGCCCCAGCATTTT
cdr3_aa: CASSPGIGSSNQPQHF

cdr3_length: 16
d_call: -
clone_size: many
j_call: TRBJ1-1
v_call: TRBV4-1
cdr3_nt: TGCGCCAGCAGCCAACCCGGTCGGGGAGCTAACACTGAAGCTTTCTTT
cdr3_aa: CASSQPGRGANTEAFF

cdr3_length: 17
d_call: -
clone_size: few
j_call: TRBJ2-2
v_call: TRBV20-1
cdr3_nt: TGCAGTGCTACACAGTCTTCGGCCCTTGCGAACACCGGGGAGCTGTTTTTT
cdr3_aa: CSATQSSALANTGELFF

cdr3_length: 12
d_call: -
clone_size: -
j_call: TRBJ2-1
v_call: TRBV5-1
cdr3_nt: TGCGCCAGCAGCTTGACACAAAATGAGCAGTTCTTC
cdr3_aa: CASSLTQNEQFF

cdr3_length: 15
d_call: TRBD1
clone_size: -
j_call: TRBJ2-5
v_call: TRBV20-1
cdr3_nt: TGCAGTGCTAGTCCCGGTACAGGGGTTATCGAGACCCAGTACTTC
cdr3_aa: CSASPGTGVIETQYF

cdr3_length: 13
d_call: -
clone_size: many
j_call: TRBJ1-2
v_call: TRBV7-3
cdr3_nt: TGTGCCAGCAGCTTGGCAGGGTCGGATGGCTACACCTTC
cdr3_aa: CASSLAGSDGYTF

cdr3_length: 15
d_call: TRBD1
clone_size: many
j_call: TRBJ2-5
v_call: TRBV5-1
cdr3_nt: TGCGCCAGCAGCCCGGGGACAGGGATGGGAGAGACCCAGTACTTC
cdr3_aa: CASSPGTGMGETQYF

cdr3_length: 15
d_call: TRBD2
clone_size: -
j_call: TRBJ2-5
v_call: TRBV12-3/TRBV12-4
cdr3_nt: TGTGCCAGCACCTCCCCCGGGGGGTATGGAGAGACCCAGTACTTC
cdr3_aa: CASTSPGGYGETQYF

cdr3_length: 15
d_call: -
clone_size: many
j_call: TRBJ2-1
v_call: TRBV5-1
cdr3_nt: TGCGCCAGCAGCCCCCAAGGGGAGTCATGGAATGAGCAGTTCTTC
cdr3_aa: CASSPQGESWNEQFF

cdr3_length: 13
d_call: -
clone_size: few
j_call: TRBJ2-7
v_call: TRBV2
cdr3_nt: TGTGCCAGCAGTGTTGCGACAGGCTACGAGCAGTACTTC
cdr3_aa: CASSVATGYEQYF

cdr3_length: 17
d_call: -
clone_size: many
j_call: TRBJ2-1
v_call: TRBV4-1
cdr3_nt: TGCGCCAGCAGCCACTCAATGGGCCCCCACTCCTACAATGAGCAGTTCTTC
cdr3_aa: CASSHSMGPHSYNEQFF

cdr3_length: 13
d_call: -
clone_size: many
j_call: TRBJ2-3
v_call: TRBV6-2/TRBV6-3
cdr3_nt: TGTGCCAGCAGTGATCTACAGGGTGATACGCAGTATTTT
cdr3_aa: CASSDLQGDTQYF

cdr3_length: 17
d_call: -
clone_size: few
j_call: TRBJ2-3
v_call: TRBV7-2
cdr3_nt: TGTGCCAGCAGCCAAGGGGGGGGGAGCGGCTCAGAGGGGACGCAGTATTTT
cdr3_aa: CASSQGGGSGSEGTQYF

cdr3_length: 14
d_call: -
clone_size: -
j_call: TRBJ2-7
v_call: TRBV5-5
cdr3_nt: TGTGCCAGCAGCTTTGGTCCCTACTCCTACGAGCAGTACTTC
cdr3_aa: CASSFGPYSYEQYF

cdr3_length: 18
d_call: TRBD2
clone_size: few
j_call: TRBJ2-3
v_call: TRBV12-3/TRBV12-4
cdr3_nt: TGTACCAGCAGTTTCGGACTAGCGGGAGGGTACGGCACAGATACGCAGTATTTT
cdr3_aa: CTSSFGLAGGYGTDTQYF

cdr3_length: 13
d_call: -
clone_size: -
j_call: TRBJ2-1
v_call: TRBV4-3
cdr3_nt: TGCGCCAGCAGCCAAGAGCCTGGTAGTGAGCAGTTCTTC
cdr3_aa: CASSQEPGSEQFF

cdr3_length: 12
d_call: -
clone_size: many
j_call: TRBJ2-6
v_call: TRBV25-1
cdr3_nt: TGTGCCAGCTTAAGTGGGGCCAACGTCCTGACTTTC
cdr3_aa: CASLSGANVLTF

cdr3_length: 18
d_call: TRBD1
clone_size: -
j_call: TRBJ1-5
v_call: TRBV4-3
cdr3_nt: TGCGCCAGCAGCCAAGATTTAGTCCAGGGGGGCAGCGGTCAGCCCCAGCATTTT
cdr3_aa: CASSQDLVQGGSGQPQHF

cdr3_length: 19
d_call: -
clone_size: few
j_call: TRBJ2-5
v_call: TRBV14
cdr3_nt: TGTGCCAGCAGCCAAGATCGGCGCGGTTGGAGCGGGTTACAAGAGACCCAGTACTTC
cdr3_aa: CASSQDRRGWSGLQETQYF

cdr3_length: 9
d_call: -
clone_size: -
j_call: TRBJ1-1
v_call: TRBV5-3
cdr3_nt: TGTGCCAGAAGAATTGAAGCTTTCTTT
cdr3_aa: CARRIEAFF

cdr3_length: 13
d_call: -
clone_size: many
j_call: TRBJ2-3
v_call: TRBV15
cdr3_nt: TGTGCCACCAGCAGAGTGGTGCAGGGTACGGAGTATTTT
cdr3_aa: CATSRVVQGTEYF

cdr3_length: 15
d_call: -
clone_size: many
j_call: TRBJ1-1
v_call: TRBV10-3
cdr3_nt: TGTGCCATCAGTGAGTCTTTGAGACTGAACACTGAAGCTTTCTTT
cdr3_aa: CAISESLRLNTEAFF

cdr3_length: 15
d_call: -
clone_size: -
j_call: TRBJ2-5
v_call: TRBV7-2
cdr3_nt: TGTGCCAGCAGCTTAGCGCCGCGGGGAACGGAGACCCAGTACTTC
cdr3_aa: CASSLAPRGTETQYF

cdr3_length: 14
d_call: TRBD2
clone_size: many
j_call: TRBJ2-1
v_call: TRBV20-1
cdr3_nt: TGCAGTGCAGCCGGGACTACCAACTACAATGAGCAGTTCTTC
cdr3_aa: CSAAGTTNYNEQFF

cdr3_length: 13
d_call: -
clone_size: -
j_call: TRBJ2-7
v_call: TRBV6-5
cdr3_nt: TGTGCCAGCAGTTACCGGGCGAACTTCGAGCAGTACTTC
cdr3_aa: CASSYRANFEQYF

cdr3_length: 9
d_call: -
clone_size: few
j_call: TRBJ2-7
v_call: TRBV20-1
cdr3_nt: TGCAGTGCTCCTACTCCGCAGTACTTC
cdr3_aa: CSAPTPQYF

cdr3_length: 15
d_call: -
clone_size: -
j_call: TRBJ1-4
v_call: TRBV2
cdr3_nt: TGTGCCAGCAGTGAATGGGCAGGGGCTAATGAAAAACTGTTTTTT
cdr3_aa: CASSEWAGANEKLFF

cdr3_length: 15
d_call: -
clone_size: many
j_call: TRBJ1-2
v_call: TRBV27
cdr3_nt: TGTGCCAGCAGTTTATCCCCACAGGGCAGGCATGGCTACACCTTC
cdr3_aa: CASSLSPQGRHGYTF

cdr3_length: 16
d_call: TRBD2
clone_size: -
j_call: TRBJ2-1
v_call: TRBV7-3
cdr3_nt: TGTGCCAGCAGCCCCAGGGCGGGAGGGGGGGCGGATGAGCAGTTCTTC
cdr3_aa: CASSPRAGGGADEQFF

cdr3_length: 15
d_call: TRBD1
clone_size: -
j_call: TRBJ2-7
v_call: TRBV2
cdr3_nt: TGTGCCAGCAATAAGGACAGGGAGTCCTACTACGAGCAGTACTTC
cdr3_aa: CASNKDRESYYEQYF

cdr3_length: 14
d_call: -
clone_size: many
j_call: TRBJ2-7
v_call: TRBV2
cdr3_nt: TGTGCCAGCAGTGAACTTGAGAGCTCCTACGAGCAGTACTTC
cdr3_aa: CASSELESSYEQYF

cdr3_length: 14
d_call: TRBD1
clone_size: many
j_call: TRBJ1-5
v_call: TRBV12-3/TRBV12-4
cdr3_nt: TGTGCCAGCAGTCCTGCGACAGGGGTTCAGCCCCAGCATTTT
cdr3_aa: CASSPATGVQPQHF

cdr3_length: 14
d_call: -
clone_size: many
j_call: TRBJ2-7
v_call: TRBV5-1
cdr3_nt: TGCGCCAGCAGCTTGGGGGGGAGCACCTACGAGCAGTACTTC
cdr3_aa: CASSLGGSTYEQYF

cdr3_length: 13
d_call: TRBD2
clone_size: -
j_call: TRBJ2-1
v_call: TRBV6-6
cdr3_nt: TGTGCCACCAAAGGGACTAGCGCTAATGAGCAGTTCTTC
cdr3_aa: CATKGTSANEQFF

cdr3_length: 13
d_call: -
clone_size: -
j_call: TRBJ1-6
v_call: TRBV12-3/TRBV12-4
cdr3_nt: TGTGCCAGCAGTTCGACTCAGAATTCACCCCTCCACTTT
cdr3_aa: CASSSTQNSPLHF

cdr3_length: 12
d_call: -
clone_size: many
j_call: TRBJ1-4
v_call: TRBV20-1
cdr3_nt: TGCAGTCTCGGGACCGAGAATGAAAAACTGTTTTTT
cdr3_aa: CSLGTENEKLFF

cdr3_length: 17
d_call: -
clone_size: many
j_call: TRBJ1-2
v_call: TRBV7-2
cdr3_nt: TGTGCCAGCAGCCTAGGGGACTGGAGAGCGCTTAGCGGTGGCTACACCTTC
cdr3_aa: CASSLGDWRALSGGYTF

cdr3_length: 13
d_call: -
clone_size: many
j_call: TRBJ1-3
v_call: TRBV6-1
cdr3_nt: TGTGCCAGCAACAAACTAACTGGAAACACCATATATTTT
cdr3_aa: CASNKLTGNTIYF

cdr3_length: 12
d_call: TRBD2
clone_size: many
j_call: TRBJ2-3
v_call: TRBV11-2
cdr3_nt: TGTGCCAGCAGCTTAGAAGCGGGAGTTCCGTATTTT
cdr3_aa: CASSLEAGVPYF

cdr3_length: 14
d_call: -
clone_size: many
j_call: TRBJ2-5
v_call: TRBV12-3/TRBV12-4
cdr3_nt: TGTGCCAGCAGTTTATACTCGGGGCAAGAGACCCAGTACTTC
cdr3_aa: CASSLYSGQETQYF

cdr3_length: 12
d_call: -
clone_size: many
j_call: TRBJ1-1
v_call: TRBV20-1
cdr3_nt: TGCAGTGCTAACCCACAGGCGGGCGAAGCTTTCTTT
cdr3_aa: CSANPQAGEAFF

cdr3_length: 12
d_call: -
clone_size: many
j_call: TRBJ2-3
v_call: TRBV29-1
cdr3_nt: TGCAGCGCTGGACCACTGTTGGATACGCAGTATTTT
cdr3_aa: CSAGPLLDTQYF

cdr3_length: 17
d_call: -
clone_size: many
j_call: TRBJ1-3
v_call: TRBV6-2/TRBV6-3
cdr3_nt: TGTGCCAGCAGTCTTACCGGGACGGTGAACTCTGGAAACACCATATATTTT
cdr3_aa: CASSLTGTVNSGNTIYF

cdr3_length: 13
d_call: -
clone_size: few
j_call: TRBJ2-6
v_call: TRBV20-1
cdr3_nt: TGCAGTGCCGACGACTCTGGGGCCAACGTCCTGACTTTC
cdr3_aa: CSADDSGANVLTF

cdr3_length: 14
d_call: -
clone_size: many
j_call: TRBJ1-3
v_call: TRBV3-1
cdr3_nt: TGTGCCAGCAGCCAATATATCTCTGGAAACACCATATATTTT
cdr3_aa: CASSQYISGNTIYF

cdr3_length: 15
d_call: -
clone_size: many
j_call: TRBJ2-1
v_call: TRBV5-1
cdr3_nt: TGCGCCAGCAGCTACCTGACCGGGGGCGGAAATGAGCAGTTCTTC
cdr3_aa: CASSYLTGGGNEQFF

cdr3_length: 13
d_call: TRBD1
clone_size: -
j_call: TRBJ1-6
v_call: TRBV7-2
cdr3_nt: TGTGCCAGCAGGTTGACAGGGGATTCACCCCTCCACTTT
cdr3_aa: CASRLTGDSPLHF

cdr3_length: 15
d_call: -
clone_size: many
j_call: TRBJ1-1
v_call: TRBV10-3
cdr3_nt: TGTGCCATCAGCGTTAATCCCACAGTGAACACTGAAGCTTTCTTT
cdr3_aa: CAISVNPTVNTEAFF